The TCR beta chain under discussion was sequenced for a study of STAT3 mutations in large granular lymphocyte leukemia. Study results and caveats: Every T-LGLL patient had at least one immunodominant TCRbeta clonotype.

A remark on this clone: Its antigen is currently unknown.

Profiled with immunoSEQ multiplex PCR; TCRdb holds only in-frame clones, not every one. The data show some 25,000 clones, 94% seen once. This CDR3 has 18 amino acids. This sequence was found in a man aged 35 to 55 with T-cell large granular lymphocyte leukemia. Some clones in this sample may be carry-over from other donors' samples. Sequenced material: peripheral blood mononuclear cells. J is TRBJ2-4 and V is TRBV21-1; the table's D gene call, TRBD1, was not cross checked with the DNA. TRBV21-1 constitutes a pseudogene. The CDR3, as DNA: TGTGCCAGCAGCAAGAACGGGACGGGCAGGGGAGCCAAAAACATTCAGTACTTC. Amino acids: CASSKNGTGRGAKNIQYF.